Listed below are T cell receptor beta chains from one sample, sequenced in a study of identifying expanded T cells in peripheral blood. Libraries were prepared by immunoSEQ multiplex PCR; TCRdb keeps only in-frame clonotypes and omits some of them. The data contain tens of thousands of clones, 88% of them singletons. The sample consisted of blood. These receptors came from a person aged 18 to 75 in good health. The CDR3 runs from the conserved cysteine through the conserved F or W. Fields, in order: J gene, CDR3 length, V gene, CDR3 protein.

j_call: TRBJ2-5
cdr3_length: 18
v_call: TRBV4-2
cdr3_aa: CASSQELAGGRHQETQYF

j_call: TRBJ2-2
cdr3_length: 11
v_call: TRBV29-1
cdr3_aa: CSVGHSGELFF

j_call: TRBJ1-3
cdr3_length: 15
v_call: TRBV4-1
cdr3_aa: CASSQAGLSGNTIYF

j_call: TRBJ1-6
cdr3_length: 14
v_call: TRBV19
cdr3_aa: CASSDTGVNSPLHF

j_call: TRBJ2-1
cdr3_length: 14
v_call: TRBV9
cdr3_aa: CASSPPGGRHEQFF

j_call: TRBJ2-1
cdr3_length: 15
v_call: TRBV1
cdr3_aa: CTTTILVRFLNEQFF

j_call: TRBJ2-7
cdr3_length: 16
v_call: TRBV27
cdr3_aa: CASSKTGTASSYEQYF

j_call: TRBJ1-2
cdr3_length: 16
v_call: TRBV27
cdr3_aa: CASSDWGGAGIYGYTF

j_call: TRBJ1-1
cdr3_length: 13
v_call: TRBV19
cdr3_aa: CASSIQGRTEAFF

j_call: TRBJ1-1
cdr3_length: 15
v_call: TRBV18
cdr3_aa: CASSPQDSLNTEAFF

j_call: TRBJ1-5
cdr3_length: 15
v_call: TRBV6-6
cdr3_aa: CASSLDSSSNQPQHF

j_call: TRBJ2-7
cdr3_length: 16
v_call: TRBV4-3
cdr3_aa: CASSQGLSGGGYEQYF

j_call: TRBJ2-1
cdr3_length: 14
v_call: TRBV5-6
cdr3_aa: CASSLGQGANEQFF

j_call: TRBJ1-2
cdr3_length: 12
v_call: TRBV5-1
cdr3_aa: CASSLLGYGYTF

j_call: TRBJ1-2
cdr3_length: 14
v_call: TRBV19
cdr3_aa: CASSIGTGFYGYTF

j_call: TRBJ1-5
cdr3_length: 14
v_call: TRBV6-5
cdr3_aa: CASSPSGGYQPQHF

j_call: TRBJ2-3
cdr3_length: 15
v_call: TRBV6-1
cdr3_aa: CASSLEAGGRDTQYF

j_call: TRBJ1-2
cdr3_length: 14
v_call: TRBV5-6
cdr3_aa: CASSWGQGAHGYTF

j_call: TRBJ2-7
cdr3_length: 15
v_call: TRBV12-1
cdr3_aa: CASSWIVQGRYEQYF

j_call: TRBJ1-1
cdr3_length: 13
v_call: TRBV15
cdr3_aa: CATSRDSRTEAFF

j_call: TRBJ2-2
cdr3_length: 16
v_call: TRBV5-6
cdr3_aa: CASSLSLGSNTGELFF

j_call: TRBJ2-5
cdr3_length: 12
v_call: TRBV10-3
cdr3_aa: CATAQGVETQYF

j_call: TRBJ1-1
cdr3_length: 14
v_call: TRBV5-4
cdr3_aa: CASSLEWGGAEAFF